This is a list of T cell receptor beta chains from one sample in a study of patients and donors after allogeneic stem cell transplantation. TCRdb independently ran MiXCR on the RT-PCR reads; one entry per CDR3 protein. The table has roughly 180,000 distinct CDR3 sequences, more than 35% seen once; the top ten hold 25% to 35%. What was sequenced was blood, either unsorted or a sorted T cell fraction (not recorded which). All receptors come from a human donor who was either an allogeneic HSCT recipient or a stem cell or donor lymphocyte infusion donor (not recorded which). It is not recorded whose cells these are; they may come from a transplant donor. CDR3s include the opening cysteine and the closing phenylalanine or tryptophan. D genes are given only for firm matches. Size tells how often a clone was seen (once, few, many) or the class of an expanded clone, and some rows leave it out.

j_gene | v_gene | abundance | d_gene | CDR3nt | CDR3aa
TRBJ2-5 | TRBV12-3/TRBV12-4 | - | TRBD2 | TGTGCCAGCAGCCTAATGACTAGCCCTGACGAGACCCAGTACTTC | CASSLMTSPDETQYF
TRBJ2-1 | TRBV27 | - | - | TGTGCCAGCAGTTACGGGAGCTCCTACAATGAGCAGTTCTTC | CASSYGSSYNEQFF
TRBJ2-7 | TRBV10-3 | - | - | TGTGCCATCAGTGAGCCCGATCCTCACGAGCAGTACTTC | CAISEPDPHEQYF
TRBJ2-3 | TRBV9 | - | TRBD2 | TGTGCCAGCAGCGTCGGACTAGCGGGAGCTCCAGATACGCAGTATTTT | CASSVGLAGAPDTQYF
TRBJ2-3 | TRBV9 | once | - | TGTGCCAGCAGCGTAGGGGGTTTCACAGATACGCAGTATTTT | CASSVGGFTDTQYF
TRBJ1-2 | TRBV27 | - | - | TGTGCCAGCAGTTTATCCGCGGACTATGGCTACACCTTC | CASSLSADYGYTF
TRBJ1-1 | TRBV13 | few | - | TGTGCCAGCAGCTTAGGCCGGGAACAGACTGAAGCTTTCTTT | CASSLGREQTEAFF
TRBJ2-1 | TRBV5-8 | - | - | TGTGCCAGCAGCCCGGGTCCCTTGGGGAAGTTCTTC | CASSPGPLGKFF
TRBJ2-7 | TRBV6-6 | - | - | TGTGCCAGCAGTTACGGTATAGACCCCTACGAGCAGTACTTC | CASSYGIDPYEQYF
TRBJ1-2 | TRBV20-1 | - | - | TGCAGTGCTAGGCAGGGGACTTATGGCTACACCTTC | CSARQGTYGYTF
TRBJ1-6 | TRBV28 | few | - | TGTGCCAGCAGTTTGAGGGGGGCACCCCTCCACTTT | CASSLRGAPLHF
TRBJ2-7 | TRBV20-1 | - | - | TGCAGTGCTATGCGGGACACTGCATACGAGCAGTACTTC | CSAMRDTAYEQYF
TRBJ1-6 | TRBV7-9 | - | TRBD1 | TGTGCCAGCAGCTCGGGACAGGGCGGGCGATCCTATAATTCACCCCTCCACTTT | CASSSGQGGRSYNSPLHF
TRBJ1-1 | TRBV20-1 | few | - | TGCAGTGCTAGTCAGGGGCTGGGCACTGAAGCTTTCTTT | CSASQGLGTEAFF
TRBJ1-2 | TRBV7-2 | few | - | TGTGCCAGCAGCTCTCCCGAGGGAATAAGTGGCTACACCTTC | CASSSPEGISGYTF
TRBJ2-2 | TRBV6-1 | - | - | TGTGCCAGCAGTGAATGGCCCAGAAAAGGGGCCGGGGAGCTGTTTTTT | CASSEWPRKGAGELFF
TRBJ1-1 | TRBV4-2 | - | - | TGTGCCAGCAGCCAAGATTGGGGCCAGGGCGGGTACACTGAAGCTTTCTTT | CASSQDWGQGGYTEAFF
TRBJ2-3 | TRBV6-2/TRBV6-3 | - | - | TGTGCCAGCAGTTACTTCGGGAGAGATACGCAGTATTTT | CASSYFGRDTQYF
TRBJ1-2 | TRBV9 | - | - | TGTGCCAGCAGCGCCCTTTCCCCCTTTCTGACCTTC | CASSALSPFLTF
TRBJ2-7 | TRBV11-1 | - | - | TGTGCCAGCAGATACCTTGGACTACGCACTTACGAGCAGTACTTC | CASRYLGLRTYEQYF
TRBJ1-3 | TRBV27 | - | - | TGTGCCAGCAGTTCCGGACAGTTCTCTGGAAACACCATATATTTT | CASSSGQFSGNTIYF
TRBJ2-1 | TRBV19 | - | TRBD2 | TGTGCCAGTAGTACCAGCGGGAGGGTGGTTAATGAGCAGTTCTTC | CASSTSGRVVNEQFF
TRBJ1-3 | TRBV4-3 | - | - | TGCGCCAGCAGCCAAGATGGCAGGGCGGGGGACACCATATATTTT | CASSQDGRAGDTIYF
TRBJ2-7 | TRBV27 | - | TRBD1 | TGTGCCAGCAGTTCCTACCCTACAGGGGCTACCTCCTACGAGCAGTACTTC | CASSSYPTGATSYEQYF
TRBJ1-5 | TRBV6-1 | few | TRBD1 | TGTGCCAGCACGTCGGACAGGGCGAATCAGCCCCAGCATTTT | CASTSDRANQPQHF
TRBJ1-5 | TRBV4-3 | few | - | TGCGCCAGAACAGGGAGTCAGCCCCAGCATTTT | CARTGSQPQHF
TRBJ2-1 | TRBV5-1 | - | - | TGCGCCAGCAGCTTGGATGAGACAGTGGGGAATGAGCAGTTCTTC | CASSLDETVGNEQFF
TRBJ1-2 | TRBV20-1 | - | - | TGCAGTGCTAACGGCTACACCTTC | CSANGYTF
TRBJ1-1 | TRBV7-9 | - | TRBD1 | TGTGCCGGCGTCCTTGAGACAGGGACCAACACTGAAGCTTTCTTT | CAGVLETGTNTEAFF
TRBJ2-1 | TRBV3-1 | - | - | TGTGCCAGCAGCCAAATCGAGGGTGAGCAGTTCTTC | CASSQIEGEQFF
TRBJ2-2 | TRBV12-3/TRBV12-4 | - | TRBD2 | TGTGCCAGCAGTTTTTTCACTAGCGGGGAGACCGGGGAGCTGTTTTTT | CASSFFTSGETGELFF
TRBJ2-2 | TRBV20-1 | few | - | TGCAGTGCTAGAGAAAGCGGGTCGAGCCGGGTCGGGGAGCTGTTTTTT | CSARESGSSRVGELFF
TRBJ2-1 | TRBV28 | - | TRBD2 | TGTGCCAGCAGAGCCGGGGGGGTCAATGAGCAGTTCTTC | CASRAGGVNEQFF